The 20 T cell receptor beta chains reported below all come from one sample, sequenced in a study of T cell responses to AZD1222 COVID-19 vaccine. Clones were sequenced by immunoSEQ multiplex PCR, and TCRdb holds only the in-frame ones, with some missing. The sample contains 100,000 to 150,000 clones, 85% to 90% of which appear only once. The starting material was peripheral blood, obtained 28 days after the second AZD1222 dose. These receptors came from an adult who received the AZD1222 COVID-19 vaccine.

The gene calls are TRBV16 and TRBJ2-7; 7 bases line up with TRBD2. The CDR3 is 14 residues long. V was clipped by 4 bases and J by 1 base; unmatched bases: 4. In germline, CDR1 is KGHSY, CDR2 FQNENV. The CDR3 DNA is TGTGCCAGCAGCCCCGGGGAGGGGTCCTACGAGCAGTACTTC. It encodes CASSPGEGSYEQYF.

The chain uses TRBV9 and TRBJ1-2; the D is unclear. Germline loops: CDR1 SGDLS, CDR2 YYNGEE. The CDR3 has 12 amino acids. V was pared by 1 base and J by 1 base, with 2 bases between. CDR3: CASSVYNYGYTF. In nucleotides, the CDR3 is TGTGCCAGCAGCGTATATAACTATGGCTACACCTTC.

The CDR3 coding sequence is TGTGCCAGCAGCTCCCAGGGAGTGGGGACTGAAGCTTTCTTT. Protein product: CASSSQGVGTEAFF. The rearrangement joins TRBV7-2 to TRBJ1-1, with D maybe TRBD1 (5 bases). This CDR3 region has 14 residues. The V and J ends lost 4 bases and 5 bases respectively, with 14 bases between them. In germline, CDR1 is SGHTA, CDR2 FQGNSA.

The chain couples TRBV7-2 to TRBJ2-1; D perhaps matches TRBD2 (5 bases). CDR1 and CDR2 (germline): SGHTA, FQGNSA. V gave up 3 bases and J gave up 6 bases, with 15 bases separating them. The CDR3 is 15 residues long. The CDR3 DNA sequence: TGTGCCAGCAGCTTTTCAGCGGTAGAGTTCAATGAGCAGTTCTTC. The encoded protein is CASSFSAVEFNEQFF.

The chain has TRBV5-1 and TRBJ1-3, with D perhaps TRBD1 (6 bases). The CDR3 runs 14 residues. Per germline, CDR1 SGHRS and CDR2 YFSETQ. The V and J ends lost 4 bases and 2 bases respectively, with 10 bases between them. The CDR3 nucleotides read TGCGCCAGCAGCAAAAGGACAGCTGGAAACACCATATATTTT. Translating gives CASSKRTAGNTIYF. The full variable domain, completed using reference TRBV5-1 and TRBJ1-3, is KAGVTQTPRYLIKTRGQQVTLSCSPISGHRSVSWYQQTPGQGLQFLFEYFSETQRNKGNFPGRFSGRQFSNSRSEMNVSTLELGDSALYLCASSKRTAGNTIYFGEGSWLTVV.

This clone has just one count. V is TRBV7-3 and J is TRBJ1-3; 7 nucleotides match TRBD1. Germline-derived CDR1 and CDR2 are SGHTA and FQGTGA. The CDR3 runs 15 residues. The trim removed 5 bases at V and 4 bases at J, leaving 8 bases unmatched. The CDR3 loop reads CASSLTGVQGNTIYF. As DNA, the CDR3 is TGTGCCAGCAGCCTTACAGGGGTCCAAGGAAACACCATATATTTT.

V and J are TRBV7-3 and TRBJ1-1; D is possibly TRBD1 (5 bases). CDR3 length: 13 residues. Trimming shortened V by 5 bases and J by 3 bases, and 10 bases separated the two germline ends. Germline V gene sequence: CDR1 SGHTA, CDR2 FQGTGA. The DNA of the CDR3 is TGTGCCAGCAGCCGACAGTCGGACACTGAAGCTTTCTTT. Translation: CASSRQSDTEAFF.

This chain uses TRBV30 with TRBJ2-2; weak D call: TRBD2 (5 bases). Germline lookup yields CDR1 GTSNPN and CDR2 SVGIG (reference sequence). Trimming removed 2 bases at V and 0 bases at J, with 10 bases between. This CDR3 has 15 residues. CDR3 bases: TGTGCCTGGAGTAAGGAGGACGCGAACACCGGGGAGCTGTTTTTT. This codes for CAWSKEDANTGELFF.

In this sample, this clone turned up once. This chain connects TRBV27 to TRBJ2-2, with 8 nucleotides matching TRBD2. Per germline, CDR1 MNHEY and CDR2 SMNVEV (reference sequence). The CDR3 is 15 residues long. V dropped 7 bases and J dropped 6; count of bases not matched to a gene: 10. The CDR3 region has the DNA TGTGCCAGCACCCTAGGCGGGGGGTTGGCCGGGGAGCTGTTTTTT. The encoded protein is CASTLGGGLAGELFF.

The chain is built from TRBV7-2 and TRBJ2-7, with TRBD1 identical over 9 bases. Unmatched junction bases numbered 5, after V lost 5 bases and J lost 3 bases. Germline V gives CDR1 SGHTA, CDR2 FQGNSA. The CDR3 is 14 amino acids. CDR3 amino acids: CASSALTGGYEQYF. In DNA, the CDR3 is TGTGCCAGCAGCGCCCTGACAGGGGGCTACGAGCAGTACTTC.

In its sample, this clone was seen a few times. The rearrangement links TRBV6-1 to TRBJ1-2; possible D gene TRBD1, 5 bases. Looked up from germline, CDR1 is MNHNS and CDR2 is SASEGT. This CDR3 has 15 amino acids. The V end lost 1 base, the J end lost 4 bases, and 13 bases lay between the germline ends. CDR3 sequence reads: CASSEEAYGGYGYTF. CDR3 bases: TGTGCCAGCAGTGAAGAAGCGTACGGGGGCTATGGCTACACCTTC.

The CDR3 DNA is TGTGCCAGCAGTGGGCCGGGGGGCGCTTCCTACGAGCAGTACTTC. This codes for CASSGPGGASYEQYF. This chain joins TRBV28 and TRBJ2-7; perhaps TRBD2 as D (7 bases). This CDR3 is 15 amino acids long. V dropped 5 bases and J dropped 1 base, with 15 bases sitting between them. The V gene's germline CDR1 is MDHEN and CDR2 SYDVKM.

This rearrangement joins TRBV5-4 to TRBJ2-6; D not resolved. With 4 bases removed from V and 2 bases from J, the gap between germline ends came to 10 bases. Germline CDR1 and CDR2: SGHNT and YYREEE (reference sequence). This CDR3 is built from 15 residues. The DNA for the CDR3 is TGTGCCAGCAGCCCCTCATTCCCTGGGGCCAACGTCCTGACTTTC. Its translation: CASSPSFPGANVLTF.

The chain couples TRBV19 to TRBJ1-6; D gene uncertain. This CDR3 spans 16 amino acids. The germline V gene has CDR1 LNHDA and CDR2 SQIVND (reference sequence). Deletions cut 3 bases from V and 5 bases from J, with 14 bases between. CDR3: CASSIIGERNNSPLHF. For the CDR3, the DNA is TGTGCCAGTAGTATTATCGGGGAGCGAAATAATTCACCCCTCCACTTT.

This chain joins TRBV20-1 and TRBJ2-7; 13 bases line up with TRBD2. This CDR3 is 11 amino acids long. The V and J ends lost 3 bases and 13 bases, in that order; junction bases with no gene match: 3. CDR1 and CDR2 from the germline V gene are DFQATT and SNEGSKA (reference sequence). CDR3 nucleotide sequence: TGCAGTGCTAGCGGGACTAGCGGGGTCTACTTC. Its protein is CSASGTSGVYF.

CDR3 region: CASSLVLGGNQPQHF. CDR3 coding DNA: TGTGCCAGCAGCTTAGTATTGGGGGGCAATCAGCCCCAGCATTTT. The V and J genes are TRBV7-9 and TRBJ1-5; tentative D call: TRBD1 (5 bases). The length of the CDR3 is 15 residues. V was shortened by 1 base and J by 2 bases, with 9 bases between the two germline ends. CDR1 and CDR2 (germline): SEHNR, FQNEAQ (reference sequence).

The chain couples TRBV12-2 to TRBJ2-1; the table gives TRBD1 as D, unverified against the DNA. TRBV12-2 is given as a pseudogene. The CDR3 has 15 amino acids. Here the CDR3 DNA reads TGTGCAAGTCGCCAAAGGGACAGGGGCTACAATGAGCAGTTCTTC. Protein sequence: CASRQRDRGYNEQFF.

The J gene is TRBJ2-7, the V gene TRBV6-5; 7 bases match TRBD2. J lost 3 bases, V lost 7 bases, and 6 bases had no gene match. Germline CDR1 and CDR2: MNHEY and SVGAGI. This CDR3 is 13 amino acids long. The CDR3, as DNA: TGTGCCAGCAATGCGCGGGGGATCTACGAGCAGTACTTC. It yields the protein CASNARGIYEQYF.

The chain combines TRBV27 with TRBJ2-1; a weak D match, TRBD2 (5 bases). This CDR3 is built from 15 residues. Trimming removed 5 bases at V and 3 bases at J, with 14 bases between. Germline-derived CDR1 and CDR2 are MNHEY and SMNVEV (reference sequence). The CDR3 coding sequence is TGTGCCAGCAGTATGGGGAGTCTGGACTACAATGAGCAGTTCTTC. As protein: CASSMGSLDYNEQFF.

The rearrangement joins TRBV5-1 to TRBJ2-7; TRBD2 matches 8 bases. Trimming at V came to 0 bases and at J to 2 bases, leaving 1 base not matched to a gene. Germline V gene data show CDR1 as SGHRS and CDR2 as YFSETQ. This CDR3 has 14 amino acids. The CDR3 nucleotides read TGCGCCAGCAGCTTGGGCGGGGGGCCCTACGAGCAGTACTTC. This sequence encodes CASSLGGGPYEQYF. Full variable domain (outside the CDR3, taken from reference TRBV5-1 and TRBJ2-7): KAGVTQTPRYLIKTRGQQVTLSCSPISGHRSVSWYQQTPGQGLQFLFEYFSETQRNKGNFPGRFSGRQFSNSRSEMNVSTLELGDSALYLCASSLGGGPYEQYFGPGTRLTVT.